This T cell receptor (beta chain) was obtained from a study of cytomegalovirus exposure and HLA in healthy donors. Study-level points and caveats: In a later analysis, donors in an Asian-associated ancestry cluster reportedly had fewer N-insertions in productive TCRs than the cohort mean.

This CDR3 region has 17 residues. In germline, CDR1 is LNHDA, CDR2 SQIVND (reference sequence). J gave up 2 bases and V 5 bases, and 12 bases lay outside the gene matches. The PCR made use of 60 Vbeta and 13 Jbeta primers. Assay used: immunoSEQ multiplex PCR; TCRdb lists only in-frame clones, some missing. There are roughly 220,000 clones in the sample; approximately 78% occur only once, and approximately 2.8% lies in the top ten. About this clone itself: Its specificity is not known.

The chain employs TRBV19 and TRBJ2-4; 7 nucleotides agree with TRBD2. This sequence was found in a man aged 25-45 years in good health and CMV-seronegative. The source material was PBMCs. The CDR3 loop is CASSLPLAASTKNIQYF. In nucleotides, the CDR3 is TGTGCCAGTAGTCTCCCCCTAGCGGCGAGCACCAAAAACATTCAGTACTTC.